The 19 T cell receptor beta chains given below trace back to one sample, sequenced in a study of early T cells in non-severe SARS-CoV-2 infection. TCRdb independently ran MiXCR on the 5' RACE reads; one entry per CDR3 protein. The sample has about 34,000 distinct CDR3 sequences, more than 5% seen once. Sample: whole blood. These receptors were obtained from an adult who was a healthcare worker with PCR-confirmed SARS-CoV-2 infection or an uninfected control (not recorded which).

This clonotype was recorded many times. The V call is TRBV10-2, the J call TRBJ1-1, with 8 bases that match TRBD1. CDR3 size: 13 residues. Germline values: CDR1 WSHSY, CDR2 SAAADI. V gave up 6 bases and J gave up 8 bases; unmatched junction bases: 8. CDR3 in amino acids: CASSRGTGTEAFF. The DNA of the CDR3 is TGCGCCAGCAGCCGTGGGACAGGTACAGAAGCTTTCTTT.

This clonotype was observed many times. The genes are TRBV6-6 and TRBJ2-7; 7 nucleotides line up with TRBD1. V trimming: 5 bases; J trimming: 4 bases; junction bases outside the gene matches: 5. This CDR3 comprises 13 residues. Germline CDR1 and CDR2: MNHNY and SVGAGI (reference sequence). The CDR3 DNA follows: TGTGCCAGCAGTAACAACAGGGGTTACGAGCAGTACTTC. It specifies CASSNNRGYEQYF.

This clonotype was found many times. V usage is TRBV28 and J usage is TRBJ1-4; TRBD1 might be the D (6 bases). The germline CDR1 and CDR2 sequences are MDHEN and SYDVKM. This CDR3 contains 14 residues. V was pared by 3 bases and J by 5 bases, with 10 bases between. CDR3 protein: CASSFSRGNEKLFF. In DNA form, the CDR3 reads TGTGCCAGCAGTTTCTCCAGGGGAAATGAAAAACTGTTTTTT. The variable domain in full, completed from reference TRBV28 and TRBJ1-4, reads DVKVTQSSRYLVKRTGEKVFLECVQDMDHENMFWYRQDPGLGLRLIYFSYDVKMKEKGDIPEGYSVSREKKERFSLILESASTNQTSMYLCASSFSRGNEKLFFGSGTQLSVL.

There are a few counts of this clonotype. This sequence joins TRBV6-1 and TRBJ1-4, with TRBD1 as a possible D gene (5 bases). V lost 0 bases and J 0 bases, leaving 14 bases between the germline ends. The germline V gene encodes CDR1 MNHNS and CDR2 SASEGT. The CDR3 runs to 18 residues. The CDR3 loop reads CASSEAVTAFATNEKLFF. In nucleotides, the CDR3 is TGTGCCAGCAGTGAAGCGGTGACAGCCTTTGCAACTAATGAAAAACTGTTTTTT.

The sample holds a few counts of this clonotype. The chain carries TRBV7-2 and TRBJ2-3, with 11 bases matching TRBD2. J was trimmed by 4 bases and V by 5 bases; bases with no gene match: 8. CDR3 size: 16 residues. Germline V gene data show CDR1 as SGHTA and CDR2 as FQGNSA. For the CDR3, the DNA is TGTGCCAGCAGCCCTCAGACTAGCGGGGTAGCAGATACGCAGTATTTT. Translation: CASSPQTSGVADTQYF. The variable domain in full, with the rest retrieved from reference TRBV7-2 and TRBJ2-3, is GAGVSQSPSNKVTEKGKDVELRCDPISGHTALYWYRQSLGQGLEFLIYFQGNSAPDKSGLPSDRFSAERTGGSVSTLTIQRTQQEDSAVYLCASSPQTSGVADTQYFGPGTRLTVL.

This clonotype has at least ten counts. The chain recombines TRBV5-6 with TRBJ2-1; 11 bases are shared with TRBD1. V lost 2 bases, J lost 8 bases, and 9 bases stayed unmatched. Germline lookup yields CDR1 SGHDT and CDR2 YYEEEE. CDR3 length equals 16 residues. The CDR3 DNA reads TGTGCCAGCAGCTTACCGGGACAGGGGGTAACCGATGAGCAGTTCTTC. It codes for CASSLPGQGVTDEQFF.

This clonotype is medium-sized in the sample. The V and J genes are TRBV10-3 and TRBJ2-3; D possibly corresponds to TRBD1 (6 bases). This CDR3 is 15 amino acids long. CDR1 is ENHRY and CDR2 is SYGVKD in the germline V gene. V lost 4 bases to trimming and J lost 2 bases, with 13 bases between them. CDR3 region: CAISASGTNTDTQYF. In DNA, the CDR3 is TGTGCCATCAGTGCCTCCGGGACAAACACAGATACGCAGTATTTT.

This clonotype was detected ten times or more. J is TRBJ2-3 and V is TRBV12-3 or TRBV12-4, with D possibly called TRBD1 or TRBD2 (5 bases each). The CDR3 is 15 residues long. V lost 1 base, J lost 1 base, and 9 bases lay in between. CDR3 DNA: TGTGCCAGCAGTTTAGGTTCGGGACGCACAGATACGCAGTATTTT. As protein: CASSLGSGRTDTQYF.

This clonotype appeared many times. CDR3 sequence: CASSLSGTGGSYEQYF. CDR3 nucleotide sequence: TGTGCCAGCAGTTTAAGCGGGACAGGGGGATCATACGAGCAGTACTTC. The gene calls are TRBV27 and TRBJ2-7; 11 nucleotides match TRBD1. This CDR3 region has 16 residues. J was trimmed by 4 bases and V by 2 bases; bases with no gene match: 7. Per germline, CDR1 MNHEY and CDR2 SMNVEV (reference sequence).

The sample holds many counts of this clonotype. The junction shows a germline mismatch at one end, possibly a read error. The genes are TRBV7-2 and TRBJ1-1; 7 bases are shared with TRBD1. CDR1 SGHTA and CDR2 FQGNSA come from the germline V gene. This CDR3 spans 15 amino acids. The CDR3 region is CASSSRFRQGEEVFF. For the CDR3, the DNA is TGTGCCAGCAGCTCCCGTTTTCGACAGGGTGAGGAAGTTTTCTTT.

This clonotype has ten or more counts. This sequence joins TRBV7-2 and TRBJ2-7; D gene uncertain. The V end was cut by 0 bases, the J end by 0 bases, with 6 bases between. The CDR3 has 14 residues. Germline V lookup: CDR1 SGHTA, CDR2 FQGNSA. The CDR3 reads CASSLASNSYEQYF. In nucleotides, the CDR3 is TGTGCCAGCAGCTTAGCCAGTAACTCCTACGAGCAGTACTTC.

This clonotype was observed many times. CDR3 nucleotide sequence: TGCGCCAGCAGCCAAGAACACAGGGGTTTGAGGGACGGGGAGCTGTTTTTT. It is translated as CASSQEHRGLRDGELFF. The chain uses TRBV4-3 and TRBJ2-2, with 7 bases that match TRBD1. The V segment lost 0 bases and the J segment 7 bases; nucleotides outside the gene matches: 11. The CDR3 runs to 17 residues. Germline assignment: CDR1 LGHNA and CDR2 YSLEER.

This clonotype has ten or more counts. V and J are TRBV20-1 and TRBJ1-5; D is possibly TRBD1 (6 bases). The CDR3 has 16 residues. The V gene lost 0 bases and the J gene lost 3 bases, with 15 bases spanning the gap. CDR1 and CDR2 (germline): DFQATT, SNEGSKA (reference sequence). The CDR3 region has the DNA TGCAGTGCTAGAGATAGGGTACAGGGTGACAATCAGCCCCAGCATTTT. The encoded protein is CSARDRVQGDNQPQHF.

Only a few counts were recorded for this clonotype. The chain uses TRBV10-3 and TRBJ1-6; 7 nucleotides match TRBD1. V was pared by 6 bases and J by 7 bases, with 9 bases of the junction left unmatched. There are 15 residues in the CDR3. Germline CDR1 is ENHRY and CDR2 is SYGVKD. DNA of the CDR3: TGTGCCATCAGCCCGACAGGGCAGACGAATTCACCCCTCCACTTT. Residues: CAISPTGQTNSPLHF.

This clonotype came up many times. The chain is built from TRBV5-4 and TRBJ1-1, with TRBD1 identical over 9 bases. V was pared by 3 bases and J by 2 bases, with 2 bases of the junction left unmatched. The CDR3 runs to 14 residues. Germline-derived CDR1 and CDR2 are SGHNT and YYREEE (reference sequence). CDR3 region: CASSWGQGNTEAFF. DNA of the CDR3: TGTGCCAGCAGCTGGGGACAGGGAAACACTGAAGCTTTCTTT.

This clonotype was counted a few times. CDR3 bases: TGTGCCAGCAGCTTTCCGGACAGGGCCCCCTACGAGCAGTACTTC. It yields the protein CASSFPDRAPYEQYF. The V gene is TRBV5-8, the J gene TRBJ2-7; 8 nucleotides agree with TRBD1. Per the germline V gene, CDR1 is SGHTS and CDR2 is YDEGEE. Trimming removed 2 bases from V and 2 bases from J; junction bases left unmatched: 6. The CDR3 loop spans 15 amino acids. Using reference TRBV5-8 and TRBJ2-7 for the parts outside the CDR3, the full variable domain is EAGVTQSPTHLIKTRGQQATLRCSPISGHTSVYWYQQALGLGLQFLLWYDEGEERNRGNFPPRFSGRQFPNYSSELNVNALELEDSALYLCASSFPDRAPYEQYFGPGTRLTVT.

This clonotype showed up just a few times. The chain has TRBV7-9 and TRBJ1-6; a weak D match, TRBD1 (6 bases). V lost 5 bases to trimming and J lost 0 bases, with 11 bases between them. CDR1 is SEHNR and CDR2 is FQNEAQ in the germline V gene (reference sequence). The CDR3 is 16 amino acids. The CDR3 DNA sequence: TGTGCCAGCAGCCAGGACAGCTTCTCCTATAATTCACCCCTCCACTTT. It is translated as CASSQDSFSYNSPLHF.

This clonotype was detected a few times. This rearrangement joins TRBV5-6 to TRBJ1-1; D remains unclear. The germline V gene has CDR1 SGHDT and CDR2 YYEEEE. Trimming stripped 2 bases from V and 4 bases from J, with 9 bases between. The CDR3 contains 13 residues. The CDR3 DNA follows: TGTGCCAGCAGCTTAATGGGCTTCACTGAAGCTTTCTTT. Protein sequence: CASSLMGFTEAFF. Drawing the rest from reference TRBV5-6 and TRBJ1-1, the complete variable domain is DAGVTQSPTHLIKTRGQQVTLRCSPKSGHDTVSWYQQALGQGPQFIFQYYEEEERQRGNFPDRFSGHQFPNYSSELNVNALLLGDSALYLCASSLMGFTEAFFGQGTRLTVV.

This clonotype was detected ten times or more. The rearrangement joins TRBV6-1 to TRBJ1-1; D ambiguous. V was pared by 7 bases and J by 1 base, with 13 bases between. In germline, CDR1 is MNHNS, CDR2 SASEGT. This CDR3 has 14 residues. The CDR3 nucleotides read TGTGCCAGCACCAGGTCGGCGGGGAACACTGAAGCTTTCTTT. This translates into CASTRSAGNTEAFF.